This is a list of T cell receptor beta chains from one sample in a study of shared clonotypes between healthy human individuals. Using immunoSEQ multiplex PCR, the repertoire was profiled, and TCRdb retains in-frame clones only, with some absent. The sample holds about 960,000 clones; around three quarters are singletons and the top ten take around 1.5%. The sequenced sample was memory CD4+ T cells sorted from blood. The origin of the receptors is a young man in good health. Each CDR3 is given without its conserved first and last residue. D genes are given only for firm matches.

>TRBD2|TRBV7-2|15
ASSLSSGGTISYEQY
>TRBD2|TRBV7-9|13
ASSLGLAGQETQY
>.|TRBV4-1|14
ASSQEGPKGRETQY
>.|TRBV29-1|15
SVEGAEGRVRGETQY
>.|TRBV7-7|12
ASSLSYSYNEQF
>TRBD1|TRBV10-1|13
ASIRTGGYSYEQY
>TRBD1|TRBV6-6|11
ASQTGGRETQY
>TRBD2|TRBV14|14
ASSQVAGSRYNEQF
>.|TRBV27|13
ASSLTYGGAYEQY
>TRBD2|TRBV4-2|13
ASSQGAGGYNEQF
>.|TRBV28|13
ASSSDTVSNQPQH
>.|TRBV6-1|10
ASTYSTGELF
>TRBD1|TRBV28|13
ASRPPGQKNSPLH
>.|TRBV7-2|10
ASSPRRDSAF
>.|TRBV16|11
ASSQLTDQPQH
>.|TRBV27|13
ASTSGDGGLETQY
>.|TRBV30|10
AWVRGGNGYT
>.|TRBV27|12
ASQAGRSLGEQF
>TRBD1|TRBV6-6|11
ASSGQGGSEAF
>.|TRBV10-2|13
ASSEVGGEILPLH
>TRBD2|TRBV5-5|13
ASTPGGRSTDTQY
>.|TRBV6-1|13
ASRGWAGRTGELF
>.|TRBV7-2|11
ASSSGISYEQY
>.|TRBV9|13
ASSVQGLGANVLT
>TRBD2|TRBV10-3|11
AISLAGSEGQY
>.|TRBV20-1|8
SALGREQY
>.|TRBV5-1|12
ASSLGQDNSPLH
>.|TRBV27|11
ASSLNLGKTQY
>.|TRBV7-3|16
ASSPPGVEKEGNSPLH
>.|TRBV5-1|14
ASSAISGTENYGYT
>TRBD1|TRBV5-1|12
ASSFGTGESGYT
>TRBD1|TRBV5-6|13
ASSLWDRGSYGYT
>TRBD1|TRBV2|12
ASTPGQWITEAF
>.|TRBV6-5|13
ASTLGQVNTGELF
>TRBD2|TRBV19|12
ASWAGGNTGELF
>TRBD2|TRBV7-2|14
ASSTLAGGLTGELF
>.|TRBV5-1|12
ASSWDEVRTEAF
>TRBD1|TRBV7-2|12
ASSSRTGVNGYT
>TRBD2|TRBV7-2|17
ASSLQGLATLINTGELF
>TRBD1|TRBV7-6|12
ASSSGTGNYGYT
>.|TRBV5-5|15
ASSLADQGMESGELF
>.|TRBV29-1|10
SVGLVGETQY
>TRBD2|TRBV13|12
ASHLSGRRYEQY
>TRBD1|TRBV27|11
ASTPTGRTEAF
>.|TRBV7-9|10
ASRNREDEQF
>TRBD1|TRBV15|13
ATSTDRGHSYEQY
>.|TRBV5-1|12
ASSLGQGIYEQY
>.|TRBV18|12
ASSIESLNTEAF
>.|TRBV5-1|12
ASSLGAVVGELF
>.|TRBV6-1|11
ASSEWGVTGYT
>.|TRBV20-1|9
SARLGTEAF
>TRBD2|TRBV7-2|17
ASSLQGGSGRRHTGELF
>.|TRBV7-8|14
ASSLVDGYSNQPQH
>TRBD2|TRBV19|14
ASSIGASGRADTQY
>.|TRBV7-2|13
ASSRSPGVGTEAF
>.|TRBV5-1|14
ASSLVLGGSGNEQF
>TRBD1|TRBV6-1|13
ASSPIGQGGNTIY
>.|TRBV28|10
ASRVGNTEAF
>TRBD1|TRBV5-4|12
ASSLNDRGRFQY